This T cell receptor beta chain is drawn from a study of blood T cell repertoires in COVID-19. In the authors' methods: How many nucleated cells were present was estimated from reference gene primer amplification. Assay: immunoSEQ multiplex PCR; the TCRdb copy retains only in-frame clones and omits some. V and J calls and clone size are those listed in that table; D and trimming were worked out from the DNA. Among hundreds of thousands of clones listed, nearly 90% were seen once. The CDR3 consists of 14 residues. The V gene end was trimmed by 5 bases and the J gene end by 2 bases; junction bases not matched to a gene: 4. Germline V gene lookup returns CDR1 SGHAT and CDR2 FQNNGV.

This TCR derives from a human donor in a cohort sampled during active COVID-19. The sequenced sample was peripheral blood. The rearrangement joins TRBV11-2 to TRBJ2-7; 9 nucleotides match TRBD1. CDR3 DNA sequence: TGTGCCAGCAGCCCGGGACAGGGCCCCTACGAGCAGTACTTC. Translating it yields CASSPGQGPYEQYF. Full variable domain (rest looked up from reference TRBV11-2 and TRBJ2-7): EAGVAQSPRYKIIEKRQSVAFWCNPISGHATLYWYQQILGQGPKLLIQFQNNGVVDDSQLPKDRFSAERLKGVDSTLKIQPAKLEDSAVYLCASSPGQGPYEQYFGPGTRLTVT.